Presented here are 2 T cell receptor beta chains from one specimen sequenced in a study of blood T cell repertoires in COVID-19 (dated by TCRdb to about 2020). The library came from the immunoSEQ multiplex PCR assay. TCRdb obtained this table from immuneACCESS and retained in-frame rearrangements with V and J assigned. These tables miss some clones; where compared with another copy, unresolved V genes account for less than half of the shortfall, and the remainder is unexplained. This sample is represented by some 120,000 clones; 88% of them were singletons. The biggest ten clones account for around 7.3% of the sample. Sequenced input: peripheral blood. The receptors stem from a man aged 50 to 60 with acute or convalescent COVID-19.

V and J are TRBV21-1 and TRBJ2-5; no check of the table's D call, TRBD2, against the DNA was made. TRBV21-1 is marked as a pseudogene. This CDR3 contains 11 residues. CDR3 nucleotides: TGTGCCAGGGGACTAGTAAAGACCCAGTACTTC. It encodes CARGLVKTQYF.

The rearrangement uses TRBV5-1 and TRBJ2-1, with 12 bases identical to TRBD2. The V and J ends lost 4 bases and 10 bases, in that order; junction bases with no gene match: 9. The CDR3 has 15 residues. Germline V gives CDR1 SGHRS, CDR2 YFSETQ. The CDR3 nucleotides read TGCGCCAGCAGCGACGTTCGGACTAGCGGGGAAGAGCAGTTCTTC. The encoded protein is CASSDVRTSGEEQFF. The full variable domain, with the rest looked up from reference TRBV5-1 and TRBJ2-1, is KAGVTQTPRYLIKTRGQQVTLSCSPISGHRSVSWYQQTPGQGLQFLFEYFSETQRNKGNFPGRFSGRQFSNSRSEMNVSTLELGDSALYLCASSDVRTSGEEQFFGPGTRLTVL.